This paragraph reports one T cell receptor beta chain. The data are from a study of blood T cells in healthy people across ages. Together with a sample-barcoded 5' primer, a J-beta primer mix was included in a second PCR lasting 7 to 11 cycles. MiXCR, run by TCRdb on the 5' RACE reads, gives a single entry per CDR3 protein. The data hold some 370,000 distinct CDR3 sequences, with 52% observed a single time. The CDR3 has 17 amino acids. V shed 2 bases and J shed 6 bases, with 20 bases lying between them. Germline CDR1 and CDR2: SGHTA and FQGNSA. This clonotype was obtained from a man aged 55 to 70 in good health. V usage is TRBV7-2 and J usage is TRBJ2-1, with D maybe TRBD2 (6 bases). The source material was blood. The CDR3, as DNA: TGTGCCAGCAGCTTATCTAGTGCGGTCCGGCGGGGCAATGAGCAGTTCTTC. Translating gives CASSLSSAVRRGNEQFF. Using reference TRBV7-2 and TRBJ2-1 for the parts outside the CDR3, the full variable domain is GAGVSQSPSNKVTEKGKDVELRCDPISGHTALYWYRQSLGQGLEFLIYFQGNSAPDKSGLPSDRFSAERTGGSVSTLTIQRTQQEDSAVYLCASSLSSAVRRGNEQFFGPGTRLTVL.